This TCR beta chain derives from a study of cytomegalovirus exposure and HLA in healthy donors. The primer mix had 60 Vbeta and 13 Jbeta primers. Profiling relied on immunoSEQ multiplex PCR, and the TCRdb table lists in-frame clones only, not all of them. Of hundreds of thousands of clones listed, roughly 84% are singletons. The CDR3 has 15 residues. The V end lost 0 bases, the J end lost 6 bases, and 10 bases lay between the germline ends. The germline V gene has CDR1 SGDLS and CDR2 YYNGEE. Study-level findings and limits: Investigators reported 150 to 200 TCR beta chains as tied to cytomegalovirus.

Concerning this clone itself: Its antigen remains unidentified.

Input material: PBMCs. The genes are TRBV9 and TRBJ1-6; D gene ambiguous. This TCR was sampled from a girl aged 2-10 years in good health and CMV-seronegative. The CDR3 spells CASSVDSSSNSPLHF. The CDR3, as DNA: TGTGCCAGCAGCGTAGACTCTTCGTCTAATTCACCCCTCCACTTT. The full variable domain, with the rest looked up from reference TRBV9 and TRBJ1-6, is DSGVTQTPKHLITATGQRVTLRCSPRSGDLSVYWYQQSLDQGLQFLIQYYNGEERAKGNILERFSAQQFPDLHSELNLSSLELGDSALYFCASSVDSSSNSPLHFGNGTRLTVT.